This TCR beta chain is from a study of CD8 T cells in Susac syndrome. General study findings and limits: The TCR sequencing and HLA analysis in the study involved a relatively small number of individuals, as the study acknowledged.

It was with random hexamers that roughly 0.5 to 1 ug RNA was reverse transcribed. By means of immunoSEQ multiplex PCR, TCR beta CDR3 spanning 54 Vbeta and 13 Jbeta underwent amplification. TCRdb reprocessed the immunoSEQ multiplex PCR reads via MiXCR and lists one record per CDR3 protein. The sample shows roughly 120,000 distinct CDR3 sequences, around 95% of them seen only once. Points on this clonotype: Its antigen is not known.

Germline CDR1 and CDR2: SGHRS and YFSETQ. The CDR3 is 13 amino acids. Trimming took off 2 bases at V and 4 bases at J, with 9 bases between the two ends. The study sequenced TCR beta in blood CD8+ and CD4+ T cells. The TCR originated in a human donor in good health. The rearrangement joins TRBV5-1 to TRBJ1-1, with no clear D. The sample was CD4+ T cells from PBMCs. Here the CDR3 DNA reads TGCGCCAGCAGCTTCGGTTCCGGCACTGAAGCTTTCTTT. Protein product: CASSFGSGTEAFF. Together with reference TRBV5-1 and TRBJ1-1, the CDR3 gives the full variable domain: KAGVTQTPRYLIKTRGQQVTLSCSPISGHRSVSWYQQTPGQGLQFLFEYFSETQRNKGNFPGRFSGRQFSNSRSEMNVSTLELGDSALYLCASSFGSGTEAFFGQGTRLTVV.